The 13 T cell receptor beta chains below come from one sample, sequenced in a study of PD-1 blockade in classical Hodgkin lymphoma. The time point: newly diagnosed, previously untreated cHL patient sample. Thawed PBMCs were the source of CD4+ T cells, purified by magnetic negative selection. The protocol was immunoSEQ multiplex PCR, while the TCRdb copy is restricted to in-frame clones and leaves out a portion. The repertoire holds around 30,000 clones, with more than 85% as singletons. Material for sequencing was CD4+ T cells from blood. All receptors come from a human donor with classical Hodgkin lymphoma.

V and J are TRBV4-3 and TRBJ1-1, with D tentatively TRBD1 (5 bases). CDR3 size: 13 residues. The germline gives CDR1 LGHNA, CDR2 YSLEER. Trimming stripped 4 bases from V and 5 bases from J, with 11 bases between. CDR3 sequence: CASSRARGTEAFF. The DNA of the CDR3 is TGCGCCAGCAGCCGAGCTCGGGGGACTGAAGCTTTCTTT.

The rearrangement joins TRBV30 to TRBJ1-1; D is unclear. In germline, CDR1 is GTSNPN, CDR2 SVGIG (reference sequence). The CDR3 covers 14 residues. The V gene lost 4 bases and the J gene lost 2 bases, with 14 bases spanning the gap. CDR3 sequence reads: CAWKTVDRNTEAFF. CDR3 sequence (DNA): TGTGCCTGGAAGACCGTAGACCGAAACACTGAAGCTTTCTTT.

This chain connects TRBV7-9 to TRBJ1-2; tentatively, D is TRBD1 (6 bases). The CDR3 totals 14 residues. CDR1 is SEHNR and CDR2 is FQNEAQ in the germline V gene (reference sequence). V was pared by 1 base and J by 7 bases, with 13 bases between. The DNA for the CDR3 is TGTGCCAGCAGCTTAGAGTTACAGGGTGGTGGCTACACCTTC. Its translation is CASSLELQGGGYTF.

The chain employs TRBV7-9 and TRBJ1-2, with D perhaps matching TRBD1 (6 bases). V lost 3 bases to trimming and J lost 4 bases, with 15 bases between them. Germline lookup yields CDR1 SEHNR and CDR2 FQNEAQ (reference sequence). The CDR3 runs to 15 residues. The chain's CDR3 is CASSFQGGVIYGYTF. The CDR3 nucleotides read TGTGCCAGCAGCTTTCAAGGGGGGGTAATCTATGGCTACACCTTC.

This clone was counted a single time. This sequence joins TRBV6-6 and TRBJ2-7, with D tentatively TRBD1 (5 bases). V gave up 5 bases and J gave up 3 bases, with 8 bases separating them. The CDR3 runs 12 residues. In germline, CDR1 is MNHNY, CDR2 SVGAGI (reference sequence). CDR3 DNA: TGTGCCAGCAGTCTCCAGGGCTACGAGCAGTACTTC. Encoded protein: CASSLQGYEQYF.

Here the CDR3 DNA reads TGTGCCAGTAACCCCGGACTAGCGAGTAACACCGGGGAGCTGTTTTTT. This codes for CASNPGLASNTGELFF. The chain uses TRBV19 and TRBJ2-2, with TRBD2 matching over 9 bases. This CDR3 is built from 16 residues. Germline assignment: CDR1 LNHDA and CDR2 SQIVND (reference sequence). J was trimmed by 2 bases and V by 7 bases; bases with no gene match: 8.

This clone showed up just once. V and J are TRBV5-8 and TRBJ1-5, with a weak D call TRBD1 (5 bases). CDR3 length: 15 amino acids. Trimming stripped 4 bases from V and 7 bases from J, with 18 bases between. Per germline, CDR1 SGHTS and CDR2 YDEGEE. CDR3 amino acids: CASSPGNTWGQPQHF. The CDR3 nucleotides read TGTGCCAGCAGCCCCGGGAACACCTGGGGGCAGCCCCAGCATTTT.

V usage is TRBV5-6 and J usage is TRBJ2-1; D gene uncertain. Between the trimmed V and J ends, which lost 4 bases and 10 bases, there was a span of 9 bases. Germline-derived CDR1 and CDR2 are SGHDT and YYEEEE. The CDR3 contains 11 residues. CDR3 in amino acids: CASSVSAEQFF. The DNA of the CDR3 is TGTGCCAGCAGCGTATCGGCCGAGCAGTTCTTC.

J is TRBJ1-6 and V is TRBV7-9, with D possibly TRBD1 on 5 matching bases. The V and J ends lost 5 bases and 9 bases respectively, with 11 bases between them. The CDR3 covers 13 residues. Germline assignment: CDR1 SEHNR and CDR2 FQNEAQ (reference sequence). CDR3 residues: CASSAQEGSPLHF. Written as DNA, the CDR3 is TGTGCCAGCAGCGCACAGGAGGGTTCACCCCTCCACTTT.

V is TRBV5-4 and J is TRBJ2-7, with 8 nucleotides matching TRBD1. This CDR3 has 15 amino acids. In germline, CDR1 is SGHNT, CDR2 YYREEE (reference sequence). V trimming: 1 base; J trimming: 7 bases; junction bases outside the gene matches: 10. Here the CDR3 reads CASSLTGGVLREQYF. The CDR3 coding sequence is TGTGCCAGCAGCTTGACAGGGGGAGTCCTAAGGGAGCAGTACTTC. Full variable domain (rest looked up from reference TRBV5-4 and TRBJ2-7): ETGVTQSPTHLIKTRGQQVTLRCSSQSGHNTVSWYQQALGQGPQFIFQYYREEENGRGNFPPRFSGLQFPNYSSELNVNALELDDSALYLCASSLTGGVLREQYFGPGTRLTVT.

This CDR3 reads CASSVGGRGDQPQHF. CDR3 nucleotide sequence: TGTGCCAGCAGTGTAGGAGGGCGAGGGGATCAGCCCCAGCATTTT. J is TRBJ1-5 and V is TRBV6-1; a possible D gene is TRBD1 (5 bases). Germline assignment: CDR1 MNHNS and CDR2 SASEGT. This CDR3 region has 15 residues. V was cut by 4 bases and J by 5 bases, with 15 bases left in between.

The chain employs TRBV28 and TRBJ2-5; D gene unclear. V shed 7 bases and J shed 2 bases, with 5 bases lying between them. Germline V CDR1 and CDR2: MDHEN, SYDVKM. The CDR3 totals 11 residues. CDR3 amino acids: CASTRQETQYF. CDR3 in DNA: TGTGCCAGCACGAGGCAAGAGACCCAGTACTTC.

The rearrangement links TRBV27 to TRBJ1-3; 9 nucleotides line up with TRBD1. CDR1 and CDR2 from the germline V gene are MNHEY and SMNVEV (reference sequence). V shed 5 bases, J shed 2 bases, and the junction held 4 bases outside the gene matches. The CDR3 contains 15 residues. In nucleotides, the CDR3 is TGTGCCAGCAGTCCCGGGACAGGGACTGGAAACACCATATATTTT. Amino acids: CASSPGTGTGNTIYF.